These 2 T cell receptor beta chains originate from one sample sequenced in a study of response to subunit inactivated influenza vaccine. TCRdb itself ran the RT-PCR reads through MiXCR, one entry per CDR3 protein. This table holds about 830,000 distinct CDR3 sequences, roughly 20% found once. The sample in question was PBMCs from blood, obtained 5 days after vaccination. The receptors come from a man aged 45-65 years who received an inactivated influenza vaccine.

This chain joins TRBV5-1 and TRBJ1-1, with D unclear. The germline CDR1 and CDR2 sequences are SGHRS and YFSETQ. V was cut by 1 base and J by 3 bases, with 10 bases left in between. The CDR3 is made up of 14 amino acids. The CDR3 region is CASSLKSWDTEAFF. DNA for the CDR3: TGCGCCAGCAGCTTGAAATCCTGGGACACTGAAGCTTTCTTT.

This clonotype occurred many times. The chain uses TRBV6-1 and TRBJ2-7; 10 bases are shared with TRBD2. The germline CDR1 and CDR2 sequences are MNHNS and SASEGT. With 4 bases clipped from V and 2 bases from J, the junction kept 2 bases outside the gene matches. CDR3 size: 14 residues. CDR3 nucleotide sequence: TGTGCCAGCAGTGTAGCGGGAGGCACCTACGAGCAGTACTTC. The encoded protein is CASSVAGGTYEQYF.